This T cell receptor beta chain originates from a study of CD8 T cells in ankylosing spondylitis. Study-wide points: Seven to nine highly homologous variants formed a TCR beta motif that appeared characteristic of ankylosing spondylitis blood. Matched ankylosing spondylitis synovial fluid reportedly showed significant enrichment of disease-linked clones. Earlier authors reported some of these motif variants in reactive arthritis synovial fluid and blood.

This clonotype was picked up a small number of times. Its antigen is not identified. CDR3 length: 12 residues. V gave up 2 bases and J gave up 5 bases, with 7 bases separating them. MiXCR, applied by TCRdb to the 5' RACE reads, yields one record per CDR3 protein. The sample lists some 150,000 distinct CDR3 sequences, around 42% seen once, with over 12% in the top ten. The sequenced sample was synovial fluid, either unsorted or a sorted T cell fraction (not recorded which). The rearrangement joins TRBV12-3 or TRBV12-4 to TRBJ2-7; D gene ambiguous. This receptor was identified in a male donor with ankylosing spondylitis. The CDR3 DNA reads TGTGCCAGCAGTTTATGGAATGACGAGCAGTACTTC. It codes for CASSLWNDEQYF.